The rows below give T cell receptor beta chains drawn from one sample of a study of identical twins. From the 5' RACE reads, TCRdb called clonotypes with MiXCR, one entry per CDR3 protein. The table shows 1.5 million or so distinct CDR3 sequences, with roughly a third occurring only once. The specimen sequenced was cord blood. All receptors derive from a newborn girl in good health. CDR3s leave out the opening cysteine and the closing phenylalanine or tryptophan.

V	J	CDR3
TRBV14	-	ASSQTPGGPPTEQY
TRBV20-1	TRBJ1-2	SAVTSRRANYGYT
TRBV27	TRBJ1-2	ASSLFMGDRGYGYT
TRBV20-1	TRBJ2-2	SARTSNTGELF
TRBV18	TRBJ1-4	ASSPDRGDNEKLF
TRBV7-2	TRBJ1-2	ASSSRQGARYGYT
TRBV28	TRBJ2-1	ASSFMSGGPHNEQF
TRBV13	TRBJ2-1	ASSFVLAGAWSPNEQF
TRBV29-1	TRBJ1-1	SGRQATEAF
TRBV6-1	TRBJ1-1	ASSEMTGGLPEAF
TRBV12-3/TRBV12-4	TRBJ1-4	ASQDRGLEKLF
TRBV9	TRBJ2-3	ASSVQVAISVDTQY
TRBV24-1	TRBJ2-5	ATLHGLEQY
TRBV6-5	TRBJ2-3	ASRRRRGDTQY
TRBV10-3	-	AIRAGSYEQY
TRBV29-1	TRBJ2-2	SVEGTRPGSLNGGELF
TRBV14	TRBJ2-3	ASSQSRTSGRTDTQY
TRBV12-3/TRBV12-4	TRBJ2-4	ASSLARGRAKNIQY
TRBV9	TRBJ2-1	ASSVEGGLSYNEQF
TRBV28	TRBJ2-7	ASRFDRAHEQY
TRBV2	TRBJ2-1	ASRASRGSSNEQF
TRBV12-3/TRBV12-4	TRBJ2-3	ASREAGTNTDTQY
TRBV20-1	TRBJ1-2	SARDQGSSYGYT
TRBV7-2	TRBJ2-3	ASSPRLALSTDTQY
TRBV20-1	TRBJ2-3	SASFQSDTQY
TRBV15	TRBJ1-2	ATSRDRSRAYGYT
TRBV3-1	TRBJ2-1	ASSYSGGAENEQF
TRBV7-2	TRBJ2-1	ASSLALALAGELYEQF
TRBV5-1	TRBJ2-3	ASKGLRGDTQY
TRBV6-5	TRBJ2-4	ASSQIAAGEQY
TRBV20-1	TRBJ2-5	SAREGGGTQY
TRBV29-1	TRBJ1-2	SVGWQGPGNYGYT
TRBV6-1	TRBJ1-5	ASSPEAGADRSNQPQH
TRBV28	TRBJ1-4	ASSLAGHNEKLF
TRBV6-1	TRBJ2-7	ASSEQIRAVEQY
TRBV6-6	TRBJ1-2	AGSYDRLYGYT